The rows below give T cell receptor beta chains drawn from one sample of a study of Graves' ophthalmopathy and Graves' hyperthyroidism. TCRdb reanalysed the multiplex PCR reads using MiXCR and keeps one entry per CDR3 protein. The sample includes about 480,000 distinct CDR3 sequences, around an eighth of them seen just once. Material: blood. The receptors were sampled from a woman under 40 with Graves' ophthalmopathy. Both conserved end residues are part of each CDR3. A D gene is named only where the DNA matches it firmly. Clone size is shown for a subset of rows, as once, few, many or a class of expanded clone.

d_gene	v_gene	j_gene	abundance	len	CDR3aa	CDR3nt
-	TRBV5-1	TRBJ1-2	-	13	CASSYGSGHGYTF	TGCGCCAGCAGCTATGGATCCGGACATGGCTACACCTTC
-	TRBV11-2	TRBJ2-7	-	15	CASSSHRDPTYEQYF	TGTGCCAGCAGCTCCCACCGGGACCCGACCTACGAGCAGTACTTC
-	TRBV6-1	TRBJ2-7	many	15	CASSEGTTSSYEQYF	TGTGCCAGCAGTGAGGGAACCACTAGCTCCTACGAGCAGTACTTC
TRBD2	TRBV12-3/TRBV12-4	TRBJ2-5	many	16	CAGSQILAGGGETQYF	TGTGCCGGCAGTCAGATACTAGCGGGGGGAGGAGAGACCCAGTACTTC
-	TRBV6-1	TRBJ2-2	many	14	CASSEGRSTGELFF	TGTGCCAGCAGTGAAGGGAGGAGCACCGGGGAGCTGTTTTTT
-	TRBV19	TRBJ1-3	many	14	CASTGLLSGNTIYF	TGTGCCAGTACGGGATTACTCTCTGGAAACACCATATATTTT
TRBD1	TRBV10-3	TRBJ1-2	many	15	CAISPLPGQGNGYTF	TGTGCCATCAGTCCACTGCCGGGACAGGGGAATGGCTACACCTTC
-	TRBV24-1	TRBJ2-5	many	13	CATSGGSLETQYF	TGTGCCACCAGTGGGGGTAGCTTGGAGACCCAGTACTTC
-	TRBV10-1	TRBJ2-5	many	13	CASSAGVLETQYF	TGCGCCAGCAGTGCCGGTGTACTAGAGACCCAGTACTTC
-	TRBV15	TRBJ1-2	many	13	CATSRDLEHGYTF	TGTGCCACCAGCAGAGATCTGGAGCACGGCTACACCTTC
-	TRBV20-1	TRBJ2-2	many	13	CSARGLNTGELFF	TGCAGTGCTAGGGGACTTAACACCGGGGAGCTGTTTTTT
-	TRBV7-2	TRBJ2-7	-	13	CASSLASGNEQYF	TGTGCCAGCAGCTTAGCGTCAGGGAACGAGCAGTACTTC